This T cell receptor (beta chain) was sequenced during a study of T cell changes during pregnancy in multiple sclerosis. CDR3 length: 15 residues. Germline lookup yields CDR1 MNHEY and CDR2 SMNVEV (reference sequence). V was clipped by 2 bases and J by 4 bases; unmatched bases: 5. The data were produced by immunoSEQ multiplex PCR, yet TCRdb's version contains in-frame clones alone and is incomplete. The sample yields around 50,000 clones, almost 95% seen once. V usage is TRBV27 and J usage is TRBJ2-1; 7 nucleotides agree with TRBD1. This material consisted of CD8+ T cells from peripheral blood mononuclear cells, taken in the first trimester of pregnancy. The receptor comes from a female donor with multiple sclerosis, enrolled in a pregnancy study. CDR3 region: CASSLASDRYNEQFF. CDR3 DNA sequence: TGTGCCAGCAGTTTAGCCTCGGACAGGTACAATGAGCAGTTCTTC.